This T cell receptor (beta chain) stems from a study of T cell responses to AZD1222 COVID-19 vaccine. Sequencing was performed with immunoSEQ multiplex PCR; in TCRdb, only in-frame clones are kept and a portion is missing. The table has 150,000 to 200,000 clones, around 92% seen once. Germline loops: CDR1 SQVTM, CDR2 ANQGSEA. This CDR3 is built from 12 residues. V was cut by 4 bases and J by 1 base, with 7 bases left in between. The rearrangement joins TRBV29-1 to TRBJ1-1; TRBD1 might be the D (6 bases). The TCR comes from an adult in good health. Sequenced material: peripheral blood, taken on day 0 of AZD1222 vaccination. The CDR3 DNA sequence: TGCAGCGTTGCGGGACAGAACACTGAAGCTTTCTTT. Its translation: CSVAGQNTEAFF.